This T cell receptor (beta chain) was profiled in a study of beta chain features in type 1 diabetes. The junction had 4 bases not matched to a gene; V was cut back by 0 bases and J by 2 bases. The V gene's germline CDR1 is MNHEY and CDR2 SVGAGI. The CDR3 sequence is 16 residues long. The sequenced template was cDNA made from the entire isolated RNA. Profiled with immunoSEQ multiplex PCR; TCRdb holds only in-frame clones, not every one. Among under 350,000 clones listed, around 7.8% were seen once. The V and J genes are TRBV6-5 and TRBJ2-1; 7 bases agree with TRBD1. The sample consisted of central memory CD4+ T cells from blood. The sequence was obtained from a woman younger than 35 in good health. The CDR3 reads CASSYSSGTAYNEQFF. The CDR3 region has the DNA TGTGCCAGCAGTTACTCGTCCGGGACAGCCTACAATGAGCAGTTCTTC.